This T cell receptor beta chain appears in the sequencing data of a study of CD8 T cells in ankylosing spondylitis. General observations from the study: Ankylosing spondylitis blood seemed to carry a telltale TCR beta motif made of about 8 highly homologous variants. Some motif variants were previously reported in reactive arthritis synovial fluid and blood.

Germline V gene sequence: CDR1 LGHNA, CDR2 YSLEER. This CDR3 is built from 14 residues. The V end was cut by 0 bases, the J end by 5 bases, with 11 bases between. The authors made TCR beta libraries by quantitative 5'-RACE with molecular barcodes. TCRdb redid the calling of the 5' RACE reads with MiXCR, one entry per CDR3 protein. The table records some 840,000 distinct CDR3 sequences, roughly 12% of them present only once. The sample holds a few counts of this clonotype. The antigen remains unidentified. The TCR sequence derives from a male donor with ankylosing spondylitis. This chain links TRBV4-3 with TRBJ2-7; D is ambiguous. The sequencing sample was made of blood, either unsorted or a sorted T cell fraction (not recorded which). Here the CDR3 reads CASSQDWVSNEQYF. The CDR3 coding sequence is TGCGCCAGCAGCCAAGATTGGGTTTCAAACGAGCAGTACTTC.